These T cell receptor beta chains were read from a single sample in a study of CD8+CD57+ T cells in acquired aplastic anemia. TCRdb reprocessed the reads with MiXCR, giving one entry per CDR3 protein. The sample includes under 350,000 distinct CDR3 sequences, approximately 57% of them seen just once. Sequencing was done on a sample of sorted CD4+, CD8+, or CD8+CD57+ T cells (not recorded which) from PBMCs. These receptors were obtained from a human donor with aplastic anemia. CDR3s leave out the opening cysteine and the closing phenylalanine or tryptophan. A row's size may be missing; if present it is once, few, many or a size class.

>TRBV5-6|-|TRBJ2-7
ASSLFSSSEQY
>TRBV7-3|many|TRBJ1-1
ASSLSPGDRYMTPNTEAF
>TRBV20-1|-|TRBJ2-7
SASGVGGYEQY
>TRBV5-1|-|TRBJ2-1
ASSLQGSYNEQF
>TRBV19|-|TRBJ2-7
ASSGEWTYEQY
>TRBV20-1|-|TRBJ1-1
SAWDSFEAF
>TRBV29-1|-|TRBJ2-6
SVPGLGGANVLT
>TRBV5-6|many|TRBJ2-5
ASSSQGAGETQY
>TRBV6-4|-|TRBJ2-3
ASSYRTTDTQY
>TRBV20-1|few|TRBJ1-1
SASFGKLNTEAF